The 26 T cell receptor beta chains given below trace back to one sample, sequenced in a study of shared clonotypes between healthy human individuals. Some clones are missing from TCRdb's copy, which holds only in-frame ones; the method was immunoSEQ multiplex PCR. The data show about 490,000 clones, 79% seen once. The sequencing sample was made of PBMCs. The receptors were gathered from a middle-aged woman in good health. Some clones in this sample may be carry-over from other donors' samples.

The V call is TRBV6-1, the J call TRBJ1-3, with D maybe TRBD1 (6 bases). The CDR3 consists of 16 residues. Germline CDR1 is MNHNS and CDR2 is SASEGT. Trimming left V 3 bases short and J 9 bases short, with 21 bases between. As DNA, the CDR3 is TGTGCCAGCAGTGATGAGGCGGGACACCGGCTGGGCACCATATATTTT. Encoded protein: CASSDEAGHRLGTIYF.

CDR3 sequence: CSVGGLLQHTGELFF. The CDR3 coding sequence is TGCAGCGTTGGTGGACTGCTACAACACACCGGGGAGCTGTTTTTT. This rearrangement joins TRBV29-1 to TRBJ2-2, with D possibly being TRBD2 (5 bases). Trimming pared 4 bases from V and 3 bases from J, leaving 15 bases between. The length of the CDR3 is 15 residues. Germline V gene data show CDR1 as SQVTM and CDR2 as ANQGSEA.

This clone appeared a few times. The V and J genes are TRBV14 and TRBJ2-2; D gene uncertain. Germline V lookup: CDR1 SGHDN, CDR2 FVKESK. The CDR3 covers 14 residues. Between the trimmed V and J ends, which lost 1 base and 4 bases, there was a span of 7 bases. CDR3 in DNA: TGTGCCAGCAGCCAAGGTCTACCCACCGGGGAGCTGTTTTTT. Translated: CASSQGLPTGELFF.

This clone was seen once. The chain joins TRBV5-1 to TRBJ2-7, with 11 bases lining up with TRBD1. The germline CDR1 and CDR2 sequences are SGHRS and YFSETQ. J was trimmed by 7 bases and V by 0 bases; bases with no gene match: 12. The CDR3 is made up of 17 amino acids. CDR3 residues: CASSLGTGGHLRGEQYF. CDR3 sequence (DNA): TGCGCCAGCAGCTTGGGGACAGGGGGCCACCTGCGGGGGGAGCAGTACTTC.

The chain links TRBV7-6 to TRBJ1-1; D not certain. Germline CDR1 and CDR2: SGHVS and FNYEAQ. V lost 6 bases and J 2 bases, leaving 13 bases between the germline ends. The length of the CDR3 is 14 residues. The DNA of the CDR3 is TGTGCCAGCAGAAGAACAGAGGCCAACACTGAAGCTTTCTTT. Translated: CASRRTEANTEAFF.

Remarks on this clone: This likely reflects a read error, since a far larger clone is one base away. The V call is TRBV4-1, the J call TRBJ2-7; D is unresolved. The CDR3 is 13 residues long. Germline CDR1 is MGHRA and CDR2 is YSYEKL. CDR3 region: CASSQVAYYERYF. The DNA of the CDR3 is TGCGCCAGCAGCCAAGTAGCTTACTACGAGCGGTACTTC.

As to this clone: This same CDR3 is encoded by further DNA sequences in the sample. The rearrangement uses TRBV5-1 and TRBJ2-3; 7 nucleotides align to TRBD1. After removal of 2 bases from V and 0 bases from J, the junction contained 3 bases not matched to a gene. Germline lookup yields CDR1 SGHRS and CDR2 YFSETQ. The CDR3 has 15 residues. The CDR3 nucleotides are TGCGCCAGCAGCTTTGGACAGGCTAGCACAGATACGCAGTATTTT. This codes for CASSFGQASTDTQYF.

V is TRBV4-1 and J is TRBJ1-4, with D perhaps matching TRBD1 (5 bases). Germline V gives CDR1 MGHRA, CDR2 YSYEKL. Between the trimmed V and J ends, which lost 1 base and 6 bases, there was a span of 15 bases. This CDR3 spans 16 amino acids. Here the CDR3 DNA reads TGCGCCAGCAGCCAAGGCCGGGCCTCAGGGCATGAAAAACTGTTTTTT. Its protein is CASSQGRASGHEKLFF.

The chain combines TRBV7-8 with TRBJ1-1; D is uncertain. This CDR3 comprises 13 residues. CDR1 SGHVS and CDR2 FQNEAQ come from the germline V gene. V lost 5 bases and J lost 5, with 12 bases in between. CDR3 DNA: TGTGCCAGCAGCGGTACATACGGGACTGAAGCTTTCTTT. It translates to CASSGTYGTEAFF.

The chain couples TRBV5-8 to TRBJ2-7, with D perhaps being TRBD1 or TRBD2 (6 bases each). The CDR3 is made up of 18 amino acids. The germline V gene has CDR1 SGHTS and CDR2 YDEGEE. Trimming stripped 4 bases from V and 2 bases from J, with 25 bases between. DNA for the CDR3: TGTGCCAGCAGCCCAACGGGACACACCTGGCGGGACACCTACGAGCAGTACTTC. It codes for CASSPTGHTWRDTYEQYF. The full variable domain, with the rest looked up from reference TRBV5-8 and TRBJ2-7, is EAGVTQSPTHLIKTRGQQATLRCSPISGHTSVYWYQQALGLGLQFLLWYDEGEERNRGNFPPRFSGRQFPNYSSELNVNALELEDSALYLCASSPTGHTWRDTYEQYFGPGTRLTVT.

This clone was seen more than once but under ten times. V usage is TRBV10-2 and J usage is TRBJ2-1; D may be TRBD1 (6 bases). V dropped 2 bases and J dropped 0 bases, with 8 bases sitting between them. The V gene's germline CDR1 is WSHSY and CDR2 SAAADI. CDR3 length equals 15 residues. The CDR3 sequence is CASSEQGSSYNEQFF. In DNA, the CDR3 is TGCGCCAGCAGTGAGCAGGGGAGCTCCTACAATGAGCAGTTCTTC.

This chain uses TRBV28 with TRBJ2-5; TRBD2 matches 10 bases. J gave up 4 bases and V 6 bases, and 2 bases lay outside the gene matches. Germline values: CDR1 MDHEN, CDR2 SYDVKM. This CDR3 spans 13 amino acids. CDR3 nucleotides: TGTGCCAGCAGACTAGCGGGATTAGAGACCCAGTACTTC. This codes for CASRLAGLETQYF.

There are a few counts of this clone. The V gene is TRBV7-2, the J gene TRBJ1-2; D gene unclear. The CDR3 loop spans 13 amino acids. The germline gives CDR1 SGHTA, CDR2 FQGNSA. V shed 1 base and J shed 8 bases, with 11 bases lying between them. The CDR3 reads CASSLGSWGGYTF. In DNA, the CDR3 is TGTGCCAGCAGCTTAGGATCTTGGGGAGGCTACACCTTC. Together with reference TRBV7-2 and TRBJ1-2, the CDR3 gives the full variable domain: GAGVSQSPSNKVTEKGKDVELRCDPISGHTALYWYRQSLGQGLEFLIYFQGNSAPDKSGLPSDRFSAERTGGSVSTLTIQRTQQEDSAVYLCASSLGSWGGYTFGSGTRLTVV.

V gene TRBV18 combines with J gene TRBJ1-1; D gene ambiguous. The length of the CDR3 is 13 residues. The germline gives CDR1 KGHSH, CDR2 LQKENI. Trimming removed 0 bases at V and 2 bases at J, with 4 bases between. DNA for the CDR3: TGTGCCAGCTCACCACCTTCAAACACTGAAGCTTTCTTT. Translating it yields CASSPPSNTEAFF.

V usage is TRBV19 and J usage is TRBJ2-2; D not certain. V lost 7 bases, J lost 7 bases, and 16 bases lay in between. This CDR3 contains 14 residues. CDR1 is LNHDA, CDR2 SQIVND, per germline (reference sequence). In DNA, the CDR3 is TGTGCCAGTAAATCACGGCCGGAAGTCGGGGAGCTGTTTTTT. Amino acids: CASKSRPEVGELFF.

The CDR3 DNA reads TGTGCCAGCAGCCCTCTCCCAACAGGGTTAGAGACCCAGTACTTC. It translates to CASSPLPTGLETQYF. The rearrangement links TRBV5-6 to TRBJ2-5; D possibly corresponds to TRBD1 (6 bases). Trimming shortened V by 4 bases and J by 4 bases, and 17 bases separated the two germline ends. CDR1 is SGHDT, CDR2 YYEEEE, per germline. This CDR3 region has 15 residues.

The chain has TRBV28 and TRBJ2-5; 8 bases line up with TRBD1. Germline V lookup: CDR1 MDHEN, CDR2 SYDVKM. This CDR3 contains 13 residues. V dropped 5 bases and J dropped 3; count of bases not matched to a gene: 2. CDR3 region: CASSQGAKETQYF. The CDR3 coding sequence is TGTGCCAGCAGTCAGGGGGCCAAAGAGACCCAGTACTTC.

This clone was counted at least ten times. The chain joins TRBV10-2 to TRBJ2-1; D unclear. Germline V gene sequence: CDR1 WSHSY, CDR2 SAAADI. CDR3 size: 14 residues. Trimming pared 3 bases from V and 10 bases from J, leaving 16 bases between. The CDR3 sequence: CASSDLLLVTEQFF. In DNA form, the CDR3 reads TGCGCCAGCAGTGACCTACTCTTAGTTACCGAGCAGTTCTTC.

The chain joins TRBV25-1 to TRBJ1-2; 10 bases match TRBD1. The CDR3 covers 15 residues. V shed 1 base, J shed 8 bases, and the junction held 7 bases outside the gene matches. Germline values: CDR1 MGHDK, CDR2 SYGVNS. The CDR3 nucleotides are TGTGCCAGCAGTGAATCTGGGACAGGGGATCTCGGCTACACCTTC. Translating gives CASSESGTGDLGYTF.

The genes are TRBV18 and TRBJ1-3; D gene unclear. Trimming took off 3 bases at V and 0 bases at J, with 9 bases between the two ends. The germline V gene encodes CDR1 KGHSH and CDR2 LQKENI. This CDR3 is 15 amino acids long. The CDR3 DNA follows: TGTGCCAGCTCACCTTCAGTAAACTCTGGAAACACCATATATTTT. Residues: CASSPSVNSGNTIYF.

CDR3 sequence (DNA): TGTGCCAGCAGCGTAGTCGGGAGTAACACCGGGGAGCTGTTTTTT. Translated, it gives CASSVVGSNTGELFF. This chain uses TRBV9 with TRBJ2-2; D might be TRBD2 (6 bases). The CDR3 runs 15 residues. The V gene's germline CDR1 is SGDLS and CDR2 YYNGEE. Trimming took 0 bases from V and 2 from J, leaving 8 bases between them. Full variable domain (missing parts from reference TRBV9 and TRBJ2-2): DSGVTQTPKHLITATGQRVTLRCSPRSGDLSVYWYQQSLDQGLQFLIQYYNGEERAKGNILERFSAQQFPDLHSELNLSSLELGDSALYFCASSVVGSNTGELFFGEGSRLTVL.

V is TRBV10-2 and J is TRBJ1-2; 8 nucleotides match TRBD1. The V and J ends lost 8 bases and 1 base, in that order; junction bases with no gene match: 12. The CDR3 extends over 16 amino acids. CDR1 is WSHSY, CDR2 SAAADI, per germline. The CDR3 reads CASGGTGLTRNYGYTF. CDR3 nucleotides: TGCGCCAGCGGTGGGACAGGTCTCACTCGTAACTATGGCTACACCTTC.

J is TRBJ2-3 and V is TRBV11-3, with 9 nucleotides matching TRBD2. The CDR3 runs 16 residues. Unmatched junction bases numbered 5, after V lost 1 base and J lost 3 bases. Germline V gene lookup returns CDR1 SGHNT and CDR2 YENEEA. CDR3 region: CASSLGVAGGTDTQYF. CDR3 nucleotides: TGTGCCAGCAGCTTAGGTGTGGCGGGAGGGACAGATACGCAGTATTTT.

This chain connects TRBV28 to TRBJ2-6; D possibly corresponds to TRBD1 (7 bases). The CDR3 consists of 17 residues. Germline V gene lookup returns CDR1 MDHEN and CDR2 SYDVKM. V lost 3 bases to trimming and J lost 0 bases, with 12 bases between them. CDR3 sequence (DNA): TGTGCCAGCAGTTTGGAGGGGGCGGCCTCTGGGGCCAACGTCCTGACTTTC. This encodes CASSLEGAASGANVLTF.

The gene calls are TRBV5-1 and TRBJ1-1, with D uncertain. V was trimmed by 0 bases and J by 0 bases, leaving 9 bases between them. The CDR3 totals 15 residues. CDR1 and CDR2 from the germline V gene are SGHRS and YFSETQ. The CDR3 DNA reads TGCGCCAGCAGCTTGGTAAGTCGGCTGAACACTGAAGCTTTCTTT. Its protein product is CASSLVSRLNTEAFF.

This clone appeared a single time. The V call is TRBV5-4, the J call TRBJ2-1; 8 bases are a match to TRBD2. The CDR3 has 18 amino acids. Unmatched junction bases numbered 11, after V lost 2 bases and J lost 1 base. CDR1 is SGHNT and CDR2 is YYREEE in the germline V gene (reference sequence). The CDR3 sequence is CASSFGAGGMGSYNEQFF. As DNA, the CDR3 is TGTGCCAGCAGCTTTGGGGCGGGAGGAATGGGATCCTACAATGAGCAGTTCTTC.